Presented here are 18 T cell receptor beta chains from one specimen sequenced in a study of T cell responses to AZD1222 COVID-19 vaccine (dated by TCRdb to the early 2020s). Library generation was performed with the immunoSEQ multiplex PCR assay. Held by TCRdb, this immuneACCESS table contains in-frame sequences only and omits some clones. Under half of the omission traces to an unresolved V gene where checked; the cause of the rest is unknown. Present in this sample are about 150,000 clones, 90% of which were seen just once. The top ten constitute under 4% of the sample. Reading the label with the study, this specimen's time point is: about 28 days (+/-7) after the second vaccine dose. This specimen was peripheral blood, taken 28 days after the second AZD1222 dose. The receptors were gathered from an adult who received the AZD1222 COVID-19 vaccine.

As to this clone: Within the sample, other DNA sequences also encode this same CDR3. This rearrangement joins TRBV6-5 to TRBJ1-2; a possible D gene is TRBD1 (5 bases). The CDR3 is 12 amino acids. V was clipped by 0 bases and J by 8 bases, with 7 bases between them. CDR1 MNHEY and CDR2 SVGAGI come from the germline V gene. The CDR3 region is CASSYSGGGYTF. The CDR3, as DNA: TGTGCCAGCAGTTACTCTGGGGGGGGCTACACCTTC.

The V call is TRBV21-1, the J call TRBJ1-6; the table's D gene call, TRBD1, was not cross checked with the DNA. TRBV21-1 is labeled a pseudogene. The CDR3 consists of 15 residues. Written as DNA, the CDR3 is TGTGCCAGCAGCACAGGGAACAGGGAGAATTCACCCCTCCACTTT. As protein: CASSTGNRENSPLHF.

The rearrangement joins TRBV20-1 to TRBJ2-1; D is unclear. This CDR3 has 10 amino acids. Trimming left V 4 bases short and J 4 bases short, with 2 bases between. Germline V lookup: CDR1 DFQATT, CDR2 SNEGSKA (reference sequence). This CDR3 is CSATYNEQFF. The CDR3 DNA sequence: TGCAGTGCTACTTACAATGAGCAGTTCTTC.

This clone occurred once. The chain is built from TRBV7-6 and TRBJ2-7, with a tentative D call TRBD1 (5 bases). The CDR3 is 14 amino acids. Deletions cut 4 bases from V and 9 bases from J, with 19 bases between. Germline CDR1 SGHVS, CDR2 FNYEAQ. The CDR3 is CASSSSTGPWGQYF. CDR3 DNA: TGTGCCAGCAGCTCCAGCACAGGCCCATGGGGGCAGTACTTC.

V gene TRBV12-3 or TRBV12-4 combines with J gene TRBJ1-4; D is possibly TRBD1 (6 bases). The CDR3 extends over 13 amino acids. Trimming left V 3 bases short and J 10 bases short, with 12 bases between. The DNA of the CDR3 is TGTGCCAGCAGTTTGGGGGCGGGTGGAAAACTGTTTTTT. Protein: CASSLGAGGKLFF.

The rearrangement joins TRBV19 to TRBJ2-1; D might be TRBD2 (7 bases). V lost 10 bases to trimming and J lost 9 bases, with 22 bases between them. The germline gives CDR1 LNHDA, CDR2 SQIVND (reference sequence). The CDR3 runs to 14 residues. The CDR3 spells CATSGGGSVSEQFF. The CDR3, as DNA: TGTGCCACCTCGGGGGGCGGGAGTGTGAGTGAGCAGTTCTTC.

The V gene is TRBV29-1, the J gene TRBJ1-4; 10 bases are a match to TRBD1. The CDR3 is 16 amino acids. Losses at the gene ends were 0 bases for V and 5 bases for J; bases not matched to a gene: 6. Germline values: CDR1 SQVTM, CDR2 ANQGSEA. CDR3 region: CSVEEGVTGGNEKLFF. CDR3 DNA sequence: TGCAGCGTTGAAGAGGGGGTGACAGGGGGCAATGAAAAACTGTTTTTT.

J is TRBJ1-2 and V is TRBV5-5, with D uncertain. Per germline, CDR1 SGHKS and CDR2 YYEKEE (reference sequence). The CDR3 covers 13 residues. Trimming removed 4 bases at V and 5 bases at J, with 12 bases between. The CDR3 loop reads CASSPPELYGYTF. CDR3 in DNA: TGTGCCAGCAGCCCTCCGGAACTATATGGCTACACCTTC.

This clone has more than one count but fewer than ten. The chain is built from TRBV5-1 and TRBJ1-2, with 10 bases identical to TRBD1. This CDR3 spans 17 amino acids. Germline trimming cut 1 base from V and 2 bases from J; bases unmatched to any gene: 8. CDR1 and CDR2 (germline): SGHRS, YFSETQ. In DNA form, the CDR3 reads TGCGCCAGCAGCTTGACTTCTACGGGACAGGGGAACTATGGCTACACCTTC. This translates into CASSLTSTGQGNYGYTF.

The rearrangement joins TRBV10-1 to TRBJ2-3; possible D gene TRBD1, 6 bases. Germline CDR1 reads WNHNN; CDR2 reads SYGVQD (reference sequence). The CDR3 sequence is 16 residues long. V shed 2 bases and J shed 0 bases, with 12 bases lying between them. The CDR3 region has the DNA TGCGCCAGCAGTGAGATGAGGACAGAGAGCACAGATACGCAGTATTTT. Translating gives CASSEMRTESTDTQYF.

The V gene is TRBV29-1, the J gene TRBJ1-1, with unresolved D. The CDR3 has 11 residues. Germline CDR1 SQVTM, CDR2 ANQGSEA. The V end was cut by 7 bases, the J end by 2 bases, with 8 bases between. The CDR3 spells CSGVLNTEAFF. CDR3 sequence (DNA): TGCAGCGGAGTACTAAACACTGAAGCTTTCTTT.

The V and J genes are TRBV5-1 and TRBJ1-1; D unclear. This CDR3 region has 15 residues. V lost 1 base and J lost 2, with 12 bases in between. Germline V gene data show CDR1 as SGHRS and CDR2 as YFSETQ. CDR3 protein: CASSLTHGGNTEAFF. The CDR3 DNA is TGCGCCAGCAGCTTGACACACGGTGGAAACACTGAAGCTTTCTTT.

This chain connects TRBV18 to TRBJ1-1; no clear D. This CDR3 spans 15 amino acids. From germline, CDR1 is KGHSH and CDR2 LQKENI. The ends were cut back, 6 bases at V and 0 bases at J, with 14 bases in the middle. CDR3 amino acids: CASSRDTGMNTEAFF. Written as DNA, the CDR3 is TGTGCCAGCTCCCGTGACACGGGAATGAACACTGAAGCTTTCTTT.

The count of this clone is one. The CDR3 region has the DNA TGTGCCAGCAGTTTCGGGAATGAGCAGTTCTTC. Amino acids: CASSFGNEQFF. The rearrangement uses TRBV27 and TRBJ2-1, with D hard to call. CDR1 and CDR2 (germline): MNHEY, SMNVEV (reference sequence). V was clipped by 3 bases and J by 7 bases, with 4 bases between them. The CDR3 has 11 amino acids.

The chain carries TRBV5-6 and TRBJ1-1; 8 nucleotides align to TRBD1. V dropped 3 bases and J dropped 6; count of bases not matched to a gene: 10. The CDR3 is 15 amino acids. The germline gives CDR1 SGHDT, CDR2 YYEEEE. CDR3 sequence (DNA): TGTGCCAGCAGCTCTTACGACAGGGGCGCTCCTGAAGCTTTCTTT. Translating gives CASSSYDRGAPEAFF. Filled out from reference TRBV5-6 and TRBJ1-1, the complete variable domain reads DAGVTQSPTHLIKTRGQQVTLRCSPKSGHDTVSWYQQALGQGPQFIFQYYEEEERQRGNFPDRFSGHQFPNYSSELNVNALLLGDSALYLCASSSYDRGAPEAFFGQGTRLTVV.

This clone occurred a few times. V usage is TRBV2 and J usage is TRBJ1-3; unclear D gene. CDR3 size: 16 residues. The V and J ends lost 6 bases and 0 bases respectively, with 15 bases between them. CDR1 is SNHLY, CDR2 FYNNEI, per germline. In DNA, the CDR3 is TGTGCCAGCAGCTTTGAACAGAGTTTCTCTGGAAACACCATATATTTT. Protein product: CASSFEQSFSGNTIYF.

This chain links TRBV4-2 with TRBJ2-2, with 9 bases identical to TRBD2. The trim removed 1 base at V and 4 bases at J, leaving 7 bases unmatched. The CDR3 is 17 residues long. The V gene's germline CDR1 is LGHNA and CDR2 YNFKEQ. CDR3 nucleotides: TGTGCCAGCAGCCAAGGGAATAGCGGGAGACCCACCGGGGAGCTGTTTTTT. Its protein product is CASSQGNSGRPTGELFF.

This sequence joins TRBV21-1 and TRBJ1-1. TRBV21-1 counts as a pseudogene. This CDR3 spans 13 amino acids. CDR3 amino acids: CASSHEVNTEAFF. The CDR3 coding sequence is TGTGCCAGCAGTCATGAGGTGAACACTGAAGCTTTCTTT.